The clone carrying this T cell receptor beta chain was detected many times. The target antigen is unknown. CDR3 length equals 15 residues. V lost 5 bases, J lost 4 bases, and 6 bases stayed unmatched. Germline lookup yields CDR1 SGHVS and CDR2 FNYEAQ. The sample comes from a study of regulatory T cells in long-lasting Graves disease. Whole-study results and caveats: Relative to new patients (under 1,000), persistent patients exhibited greater sharing of public clonotypes (about 3,000). Under persistent disease, TRBV28, TRBJ1-2 and TRBJ2-5 were used preferentially.

With iRepertoire HTBI primers and Arm-PCR of CDR3 regions, TCR beta libraries were built. TCRdb re-called the multiplex PCR reads with MiXCR, one entry per CDR3 protein. Counted here are 620,000 or so distinct CDR3 sequences, 16% occurring once; the ten biggest clones make up more than 15%. As for time point: newly diagnosed GD, antithyroid drugs for less than 3 months. Construction of the TCR library relied on RNA isolated from PBMCs. These data were also reused for a study on T cells in Graves' hyperthyroidism and ophthalmopathy. That report notes: In patients aged 18 to 65, hyperthyroidism was newly diagnosed, with duration under 2 months. Diagnoses rested on clinical symptoms, serum thyroxine and TRAb, thyroid ultrasound and orbital computed tomography.

The sequence came from a woman aged 25 to 45 with Graves disease. Material: peripheral blood mononuclear cells (PBMCs), obtained at new diagnosis, from a patient treated with antithyroid drugs. V and J are TRBV7-6 and TRBJ2-3; 10 bases match TRBD1. In nucleotides, the CDR3 is TGTGCCAGCAGCAGAGGGACAGGGGACGCAGATACGCAGTATTTT. It specifies CASSRGTGDADTQYF.